This entry features one T cell receptor (beta chain) sequence. It has no known antigen specificity. Base qualities are not recorded, but no much larger clone differs from it by a single base. Donors were healthy HIV-negative adults with no recently reported acute infections or vaccinations. Every donor was a Caucasian adult living in Nashville, Tennessee, USA. CD4+ T cells were enriched by magnetic negative selection, after which naive cells were positively selected on CD45RA and the negative fraction was taken as the memory subset. After blood collection by leukapheresis, PBMCs were isolated using Ficoll-Histopaque density gradient centrifugation and then cryopreserved in the vapor phase of liquid nitrogen. Analytical flow cytometry was used to check the purity and quantity of each magnetically sorted T cell population. Each sorted fraction had its genomic DNA isolated and then quantified by UV absorbance on a Nanodrop 2000c.

Using the deep immunoSEQ assay, TCR CDR3 regions were amplified from genomic DNA by multiplex PCR. Extracted genomic DNA from each cell subset was spread evenly across all wells of several immunoSEQ 96-well plates, with each plate serving as a replicate. Each replicate PCR for sorted subsets received roughly 0.2 ug genomic DNA, equal to 30,000 or so T cell genomes. Purified libraries were quantified with a Qubit 3.0 fluorometer, sized on a Bioanalyzer 2100, and re-quantified with the KAPA Library Quantification kit. Every immunoSEQ 96-well plate was sequenced on a separate single-read 150-cycle Illumina NextSeq 550 flow cell. In the paper's pipeline: The immunoSEQ output contained only junctional sequences without quality scores, so filtering could not match that applied to full-length reads. To assign V/J genes and CDR3, sequences were annotated against IMGT germline references using PyIR, a Python wrapper for IgBLAST v1.9. Reads with weak V/J assignments (E-value above 1e-6), missing CDR3, stop codons, out-of-frame junctions, or ambiguous translated residues were removed. V3J clonotypes were defined by identical inferred V gene, J gene, and CDR3 amino acid sequence. The percentage overlap between two repertoires was calculated by dividing the number of shared unique clonotypes by the size of the smaller repertoire. Three approaches were used to assess repertoire richness: RTK rarefaction, the Chao1 estimator, and Recon v2.1 estimates of unobserved clonotypes. Generation probabilities were computed with OLGA for all TCRbeta clonotypes obtained by the gDNA method from several donors. In TCRdb, the immuneACCESS table is reduced to in-frame sequences with V and J assigned. These tables do not hold every clone; where another copy was compared, an unresolved V gene accounts for under half, and the others remain unexplained. The V and J calls and the clone size are those of that table, but D and trimming were determined from the DNA. In this sample the table shows approximately 940,000 clones, 76% of which occur a single time. Together, the top ten hold around 1.4% of the sample.

The sample comes from a study of shared clonotypes between healthy human individuals (dated by TCRdb to the early 2020s). Looking at the study overall: The cohort included a few men and a couple of women between 18 and 49 years of age. For each donor, CD4 naive and CD4 memory were each run on three plates, CD8 naive on two plates, and CD8 memory on one plate. To estimate repertoire size and how much clonotypes are shared between individuals, the study performed deep sequencing of blood TCR repertoires from a handful of healthy adults. To increase sequencing depth and limit assay-specific biases, different laboratories used diverse techniques to prepare libraries and sequence TCR repertoires. Each donor's leukapheresis produced roughly between roughly 0.85 and 9 billion PBMCs. Here is what the overall study found, with its caveats: Rarefaction of sorted-subset datasets indicated incomplete sequencing despite the large sequencing depth. Pairwise subsampling led to the expectation that sequencing depth would affect the degree of clonotype sharing among donors. Naive subsets generally had larger estimated clonotype richness than memory subsets. Across a handful of donors, roughly 5.4% of naive CD4, around 3.3% of naive CD8, under 2.5% of memory CD4, and around 0.4% of memory CD8 clonotypes were shared. The genetic and exposure-history diversity represented was limited by the small number of donors. Only blood was sampled, and tissue TCR repertoires likely differ from those in blood. Compared with non-shared clonotypes, clonotypes shared by all four sorted-subset donors had higher generation probabilities.

Taken from the germline V gene, the CDR1 and CDR2 loops are SGHRS and YFSETQ. Inclusive of the bounding cysteine and phenylalanine, the CDR3 is 13 residues long. Kept here is only the CDR3 DNA, which spans 39 bases and is read in frame from base 1. Compared with germline, V lacks 8 bases and J lacks 2 bases; bases without a gene match: 5. The sequence is built from TRBV5-1 and TRBJ1-2, with 8 central nucleotides matching TRBD1. Sequenced material: memory CD4+ T cells sorted from blood. The label giving this sample's cell subset or site can be read as: CD45RA-negative fraction. The source is a man between 18 and 29 years old in good health. The sequenced DNA: TGCGCCAGTCGACAGGGGACCAACTATGGCTACACCTTC. Its protein product is CASRQGTNYGYTF.